This T cell receptor beta chain appears in the sequencing data of a study of T cells after yellow fever vaccination. General study points: In FACS-sorted repertoires, abundant clonotypes from the bulk population could appear as contaminants.

This clonotype has only a few counts. The antigen is not known. MiXCR, applied by TCRdb to the 5' RACE reads, yields one record per CDR3 protein. This sample carries about 340,000 distinct CDR3 sequences, approximately 9% of them seen once, and the ten largest clones take over 15%. The CDR3 totals 13 residues. Per germline, CDR1 KGHDR and CDR2 SFDVKD. V gave up 8 bases and J gave up 1 base, with 10 bases separating them. The specimen comprised PBMCs, sampled on the day of the first yellow fever vaccination. The origin of this receptor is a man between 18 and 29 years old who received the YFV17D yellow fever vaccine. This chain uses TRBV24-1 with TRBJ1-2; D is uncertain. The CDR3 region is CATTGSLNYGYTF. CDR3 nucleotides: TGTGCCACCACGGGCAGCCTTAACTATGGCTACACCTTC.